The present TCR beta chain was sequenced within a study of blood T cell repertoires in COVID-19 (TCRdb year 2020). About the full investigation: Samples from collaborators originated in the United States, Italy and Spain and spanned both the acute and convalescent phases of COVID-19. Samples were obtained from the ongoing ImmuneRACE study (first 160 participants) and from over 1,000 subjects provided by 6 global collaborators. Deeply sampled blood TCRbeta repertoires from subjects exposed to, actively infected with, or recovered from COVID-19 were included in the dataset. A de-identified subject ID, COVID-19 status, age in years and sex were almost always included in the sample metadata. The material from the prospective study consisted of cDNA or gDNA derived from T cells, B-cell-depleted T cells, or PBMCs. A freely available public database, intended as a resource for researchers studying the immune response to SARS-CoV-2, is where the repertoires were released. Where available, HLA class I and class II types were obtained from metadata supplied by the sample provider rather than from assay-based typing.

A remark on this clone: Its antigen is not yet known. The record has no base qualities; no much larger clone is one base away.

CDR1 MNHNS and CDR2 SASEGT were looked up in the germline V gene. Measured from the cysteine to the phenylalanine, the CDR3 is 18 residues long. Only the CDR3 part of the read is kept: 54 bases, read in frame from the first base. Trimming accounts for 2 bases at V and 7 bases at J, while the number of junction bases matched to no gene is 18. What the research found in general, with its limitations: How much clinical and demographic metadata was included differed by source and by participant, and the metadata was provided uncurated.

The immunoSEQ Assay, a bias-controlled multiplex PCR, was used to amplify TCRbeta CDR3 regions from genomic DNA. For the original study's pipeline: The number of nucleated cells in each sample was estimated by amplification of reference gene primers within the assay. To quantify the absolute abundance of each unique TCRbeta CDR3 rearrangement, sequence reads were collapsed and filtered. For each sample, productive Simpson clonality was calculated as the square root of Simpson's diversity index over productive rearrangements. TCRdb mirrors the immuneACCESS table, restricted to in-frame sequences. Some clones are absent from its copies; in checked studies, under half trace to an unresolved V gene, and the reason for the others is unknown. The V and J calls and clone size are taken from that table; D and trimming were inferred from the DNA. The sample table holds about 430,000 clones, of which approximately 92% were seen once. The top ten clonotypes cover 1.1% of the sample.

Participants in the prospective study were enrolled through a virtual design, were aged about 18 to 100 years, and lived in 24 United States geographic areas. Cohort assignment in the prospective study relied on participant-reported clinical history from a screening survey and a study questionnaire. Recovered participants in ImmuneRACE Cohort 3 were defined by two consecutive negative NP/OP PCR tests, clearance by a healthcare professional, or resolution of symptoms. Mobile phlebotomists in the prospective study collected whole blood, serum and a nasopharyngeal or oropharyngeal swab from every participant. Additional blood draws and questionnaires over an approximately two-month period could optionally be provided by prospective study participants. Before DNA extraction, prospective study blood samples were shipped either frozen or at room temperature.

Recombination joined TRBV6-1 with TRBJ2-7; TRBD2 fits 9 bases in the junction. This TCR was sampled from a man younger than 40 who had recovered from COVID-19. Sequenced: PBMCs or T cells enriched from blood (not recorded which). The CDR3 here reads CASSEILRASGTVGEQYF. The sequence in DNA is TGTGCCAGCAGTGAAATCCTGCGGGCTAGCGGGACTGTGGGGGAGCAGTACTTC.